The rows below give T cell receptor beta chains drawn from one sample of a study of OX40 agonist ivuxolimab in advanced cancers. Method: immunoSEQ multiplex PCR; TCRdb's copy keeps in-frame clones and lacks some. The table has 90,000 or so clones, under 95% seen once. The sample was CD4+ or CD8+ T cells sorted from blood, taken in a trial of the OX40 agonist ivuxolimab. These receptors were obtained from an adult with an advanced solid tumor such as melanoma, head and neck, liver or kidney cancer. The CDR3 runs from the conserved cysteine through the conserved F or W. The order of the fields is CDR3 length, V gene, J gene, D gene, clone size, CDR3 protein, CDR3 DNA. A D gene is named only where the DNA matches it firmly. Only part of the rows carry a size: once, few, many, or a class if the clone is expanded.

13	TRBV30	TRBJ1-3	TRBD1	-	CAWSVLKEGAEHF	TGTGCCTGGAGTGTATTAAAGGAGGGGGCCGAGCATTTT
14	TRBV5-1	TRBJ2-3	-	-	CASSPGLSTDAQYF	TGCGCCAGCAGCCCGGGACTGAGCACAGATGCGCAGTATTTT
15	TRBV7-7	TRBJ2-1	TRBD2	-	CASSPGLAGGGEQFF	TGTGCTAGCAGCCCGGGACTAGCGGGAGGTGGTGAGCAGTTCTTC
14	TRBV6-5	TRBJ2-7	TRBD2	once	CASSWTSGRMEQYF	TGTGCCAGCAGCTGGACTAGCGGGAGGATGGAGCAGTACTTC
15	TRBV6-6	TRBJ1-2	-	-	CASSYNQGLNYGYTF	TGTGCCAGCAGTTACAACCAGGGGTTAAACTATGGCTACACCTTC
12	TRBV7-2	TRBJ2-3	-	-	CASSFPGDTQYF	TGTGCCAGCAGCTTCCCAGGAGATACGCAGTATTTT
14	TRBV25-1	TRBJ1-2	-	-	CASSGGTDSYGYTF	TGTGCCAGCAGTGGGGGGACGGACTCCTATGGCTACACCTTC
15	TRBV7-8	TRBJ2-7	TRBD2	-	CASSLVGGHSYEQYF	TGTGCCAGCAGCTTAGTGGGAGGGCACTCCTACGAGCAGTACTTC
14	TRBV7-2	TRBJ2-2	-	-	CASTLVGYTGELFF	TGTGCCAGCACCCTTGTGGGTTACACCGGGGAGCTGTTTTTT
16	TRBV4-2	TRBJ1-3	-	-	CASSQDRAAAGNTIYF	TGTGCCAGCAGCCAAGATCGTGCGGCCGCTGGAAACACCATATATTTT
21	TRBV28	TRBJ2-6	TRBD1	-	CASIPRKTGQVLEPGANVLTF	TGTGCCAGCATCCCTCGAAAAACGGGACAGGTATTGGAACCTGGGGCCAACGTCCTGACTTTC